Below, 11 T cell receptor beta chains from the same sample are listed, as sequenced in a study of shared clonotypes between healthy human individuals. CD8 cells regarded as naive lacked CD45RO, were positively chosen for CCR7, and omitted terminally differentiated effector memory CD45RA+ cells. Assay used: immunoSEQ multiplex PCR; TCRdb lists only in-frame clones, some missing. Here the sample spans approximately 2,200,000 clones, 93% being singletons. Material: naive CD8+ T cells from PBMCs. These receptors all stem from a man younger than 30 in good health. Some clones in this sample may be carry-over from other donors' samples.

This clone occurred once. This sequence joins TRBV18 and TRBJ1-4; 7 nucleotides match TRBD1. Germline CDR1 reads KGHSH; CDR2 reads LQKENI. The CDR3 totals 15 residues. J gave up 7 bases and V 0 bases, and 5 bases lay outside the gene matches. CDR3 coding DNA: TGTGCCAGCTCACCACCGAGAGGGACAGCTGAAAAACTGTTTTTT. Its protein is CASSPPRGTAEKLFF.

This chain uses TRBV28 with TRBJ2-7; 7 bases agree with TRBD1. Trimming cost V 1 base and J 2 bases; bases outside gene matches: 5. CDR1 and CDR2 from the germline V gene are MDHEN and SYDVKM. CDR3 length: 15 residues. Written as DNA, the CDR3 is TGTGCCAGCAGTTTATACGGGACAGCTCCCTACGAGCAGTACTTC. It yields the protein CASSLYGTAPYEQYF.

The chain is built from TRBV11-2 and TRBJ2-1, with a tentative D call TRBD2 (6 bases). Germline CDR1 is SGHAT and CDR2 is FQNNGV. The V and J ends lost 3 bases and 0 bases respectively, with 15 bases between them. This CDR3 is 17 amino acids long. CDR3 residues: CASSFPGTSHSYNEQFF. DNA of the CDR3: TGTGCCAGCAGCTTCCCCGGGACTTCCCACTCCTACAATGAGCAGTTCTTC.

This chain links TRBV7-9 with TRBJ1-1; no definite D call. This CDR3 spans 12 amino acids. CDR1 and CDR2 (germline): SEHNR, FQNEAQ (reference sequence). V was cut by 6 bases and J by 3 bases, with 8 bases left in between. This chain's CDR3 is CASRNGDTEAFF. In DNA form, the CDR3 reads TGTGCCAGCAGGAATGGGGACACTGAAGCTTTCTTT.

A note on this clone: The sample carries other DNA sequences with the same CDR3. The CDR3 sequence is CASSLGRGSYEQYF. The CDR3 DNA reads TGTGCCAGCAGCTTAGGAAGGGGCTCCTACGAGCAGTACTTC. The chain uses TRBV11-2 and TRBJ2-7; D possibly corresponds to TRBD1 (5 bases). This CDR3 region has 14 residues. From germline, CDR1 is SGHAT and CDR2 FQNNGV. Trimming pared 1 base from V and 0 bases from J, leaving 7 bases between.

CDR3 bases: TGTGCCAGCAGCTGGGAAGGACGAGACCAGTACTTC. Translated: CASSWEGRDQYF. The V gene is TRBV7-8, the J gene TRBJ2-5; no clear D. The CDR3 contains 12 residues. CDR1 SGHVS and CDR2 FQNEAQ come from the germline V gene. With 4 bases removed from V and 10 bases from J, the gap between germline ends came to 13 bases.

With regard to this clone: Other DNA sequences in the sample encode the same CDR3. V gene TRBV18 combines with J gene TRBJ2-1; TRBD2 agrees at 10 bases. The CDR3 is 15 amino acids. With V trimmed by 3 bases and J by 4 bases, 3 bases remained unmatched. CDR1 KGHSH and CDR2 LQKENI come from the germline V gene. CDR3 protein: CASSPPLAGYNEQFF. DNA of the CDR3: TGTGCCAGCTCACCTCCACTAGCGGGATACAATGAGCAGTTCTTC.

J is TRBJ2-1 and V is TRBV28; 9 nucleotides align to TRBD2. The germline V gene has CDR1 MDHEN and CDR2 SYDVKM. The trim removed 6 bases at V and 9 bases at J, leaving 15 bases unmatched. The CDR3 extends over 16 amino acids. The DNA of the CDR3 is TGTGCCAGCAGCCTGGACGCGGGAGGGCCCCTGGGTGAGCAGTTCTTC. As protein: CASSLDAGGPLGEQFF.

The CDR3 reads CASSLRGMNTEAFF. CDR3 nucleotide sequence: TGCGCCAGCAGCCTGCGGGGGATGAACACTGAAGCTTTCTTT. V gene TRBV4-1 combines with J gene TRBJ1-1; D might be TRBD1 (5 bases). The CDR3 spans 14 residues. With 4 bases removed from V and 0 bases from J, the gap between germline ends came to 9 bases. Germline CDR1 MGHRA, CDR2 YSYEKL.

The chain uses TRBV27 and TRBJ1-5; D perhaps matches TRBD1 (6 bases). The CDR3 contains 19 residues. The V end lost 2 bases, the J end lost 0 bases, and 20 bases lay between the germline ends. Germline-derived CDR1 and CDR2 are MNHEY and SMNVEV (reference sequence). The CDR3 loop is CASSLNGRGAAYSNQPQHF. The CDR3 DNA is TGTGCCAGCAGTTTAAATGGGCGGGGGGCGGCTTATAGCAATCAGCCCCAGCATTTT.

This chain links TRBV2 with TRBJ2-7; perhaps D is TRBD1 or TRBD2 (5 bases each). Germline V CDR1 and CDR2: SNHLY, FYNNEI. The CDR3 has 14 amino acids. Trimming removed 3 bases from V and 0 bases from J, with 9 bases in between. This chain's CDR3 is CASSDAGTSYEQYF. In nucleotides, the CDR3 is TGTGCCAGCAGTGACGCCGGGACCTCCTACGAGCAGTACTTC.